There are many counts of the clone carrying this TCR beta chain. Its cognate antigen is unknown. The germline V gene encodes CDR1 LGHDT and CDR2 YNNKEL (reference sequence). V dropped 1 base and J dropped 2 bases, with 12 bases sitting between them. The CDR3 covers 15 residues. The source of the sample is a study of T cells after yellow fever vaccination. Study-level results: It was the secondary response that reached its peak faster, day 5 versus 15, but it was weaker.

It was through 5'RACE template switching that TCR cDNA was made, with a universal primer site and UMIs added. A single record per CDR3 protein comes from TCRdb applying MiXCR to the 5' RACE reads. The sample records about 29,000 distinct CDR3 sequences, less than 5.5% being singletons. The receptor's source is a man in his thirties or forties who received the YFV17D yellow fever vaccine. The V and J genes are TRBV3-1 and TRBJ2-7; the D gene is possibly TRBD2 (5 bases). Material: CD8+ T cells sorted from PBMCs, obtained 10 days after the yellow fever booster vaccination. The CDR3 DNA reads TGTGCCAGCAGCCAAGTCGACTACCCCCCCTACGAGCAGTACTTC. Its translation: CASSQVDYPPYEQYF.